This T cell receptor (beta chain) was captured in a study of vaccination and CD4 T cells after COVID-19. Study overall: Stimulation of cells relied on overlapping spike peptides derived from SARS-CoV-2, HCoV-NL63, HCoV-OC43 and HCoV-229E.

The Oncomine TCR Beta short-read assay was applied to DNA of cultured CD4+ T cells. From the PCR reads, TCRdb called clonotypes with MiXCR, one entry per CDR3 protein. The sample has just over 2,500 distinct CDR3 sequences; approximately 40% are singletons. From germline, CDR1 is DFQATT and CDR2 SNEGSKA (reference sequence). The CDR3 extends over 16 amino acids. Trimming left V 3 bases short and J 2 bases short, with 17 bases between. In regard to this clonotype: As yet, its antigen is unknown.

Documented treatment: roughly ten-day PBMC culture with coronavirus spike peptide pools or control peptides (ViraFEST assay). Before the COVID-19 pandemic (2011-2018), CD4+ T cells were obtained from the unexposed donor. Once peptide pools had expanded antigen-specific T cells, ViraFEST sequenced TCRs. The study's findings and limits: Of the reactive clones in convalescent patients, a median roughly 88% showed up only post-vaccination.

The sample consisted of CD4+ T cells from blood, cultured in vitro. This receptor was identified in a human donor in good health. The rearrangement links TRBV20-1 to TRBJ2-1; either TRBD1 or TRBD2 may fit D (6 bases each). The DNA of the CDR3 is TGCAGTGCTAGTAGGTGGGGGGCGAGACCCTACAATGAGCAGTTCTTC. Translated: CSASRWGARPYNEQFF.